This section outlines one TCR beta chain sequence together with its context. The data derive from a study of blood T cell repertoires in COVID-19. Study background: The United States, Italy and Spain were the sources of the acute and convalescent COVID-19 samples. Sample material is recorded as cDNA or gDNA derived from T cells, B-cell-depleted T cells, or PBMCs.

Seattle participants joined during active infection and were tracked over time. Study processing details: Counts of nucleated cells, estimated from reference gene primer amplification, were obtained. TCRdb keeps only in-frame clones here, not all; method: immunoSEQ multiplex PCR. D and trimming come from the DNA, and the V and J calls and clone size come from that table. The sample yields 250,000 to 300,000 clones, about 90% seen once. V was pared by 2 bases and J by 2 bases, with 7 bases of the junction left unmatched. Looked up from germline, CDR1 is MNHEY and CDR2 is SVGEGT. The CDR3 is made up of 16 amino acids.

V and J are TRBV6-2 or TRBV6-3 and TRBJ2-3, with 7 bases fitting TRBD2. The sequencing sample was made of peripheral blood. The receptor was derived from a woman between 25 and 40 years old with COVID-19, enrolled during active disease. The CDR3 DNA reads TGTGCCAGCAGTTACATGGCTAGCGGAGACACAGATACGCAGTATTTT. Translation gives CASSYMASGDTDTQYF.